The T cell receptor beta chain under discussion was sequenced for a study of shared clonotypes between healthy human individuals. Study results and limitations: Several donors held about 4.6% of naive CD4 clonotypes in common. It was the non-shared clonotypes that had lower generation probabilities than clonotypes shared by all four donors.

For this clone: Antigen unknown.

The material for each subset, its genomic DNA, was split evenly across several immunoSEQ plates. Using immunoSEQ multiplex PCR, the repertoire was profiled, and TCRdb retains in-frame clones only, with some absent. The sample lists 550,000 to 750,000 clones; 95% to 96% were seen once. Naive CD8 populations comprised CD45RO-negative cells positively selected for CCR7, excluding terminally differentiated effector memory CD45RA+ cells. Those who donated were healthy HIV-negative adults, with no recent acute infections or vaccinations reported. J lost 3 bases, V lost 2 bases, and 9 bases had no gene match. The CDR3 is made up of 17 amino acids. CDR1 is PRHDT, CDR2 FYEKMQ, per germline (reference sequence).

This sequence was found in a woman aged 25 to 39 in good health. This chain uses TRBV13 with TRBJ1-1; 10 bases agree with TRBD1. The sequencing input was naive CD8+ T cells sorted from blood. The CDR3: CASSLRTGGVVDTEAFF. CDR3 sequence (DNA): TGTGCCAGCAGCTTACGGACAGGGGGAGTCGTGGACACTGAAGCTTTCTTT.